Listed below are T cell receptor beta chains from one sample, sequenced in a study of blood T cells in healthy people across ages. TCRdb recomputed calls from the 5' RACE reads with MiXCR, one row per CDR3 protein. The repertoire holds some 800,000 distinct CDR3 sequences, with more than 40% as singletons. The specimen was blood. These receptors were obtained from a man aged 55 to 69 in good health. Both conserved end residues are part of each CDR3. The order of the fields is clone size, D gene, J gene, V gene, CDR3 DNA, CDR3 protein. D genes are given only for firm matches. Size tells how often a clone was seen (once, few, many) or the class of an expanded clone, and some rows leave it out.

>many|TRBD1|TRBJ2-7|TRBV7-2
TGTGCCAGCAGCGAAAGGGGACAGAGCTCCTACGAGCAGTACTTC
CASSERGQSSYEQYF
>few|.|TRBJ2-5|TRBV4-3
TGCGCCAGCAGCCAAGATCTGCTCGGGGGTGGGGAGACCCAGTACTTC
CASSQDLLGGGETQYF
>.|TRBD1|TRBJ1-6|TRBV6-2/TRBV6-3
TGTGCCAGCAGAGGGGGACAGGGACCACCCCTCCACTTT
CASRGGQGPPLHF
>few|.|TRBJ2-6|TRBV11-3
TGTGCCAGCAGAAGAGCAGCCTCTGGGGCCAACGTCCTGACTTTC
CASRRAASGANVLTF
>.|TRBD1|TRBJ2-7|TRBV27
TGTGCCAGCAGGCCCGGGACAGGGGGTATCTACGAGCAGTACTTC
CASRPGTGGIYEQYF
>.|TRBD2|TRBJ2-5|TRBV4-3
TGCGCCAGCAGCCCTAGCGGGAACAACCAAGAGACCCAGTACTTC
CASSPSGNNQETQYF
>few|.|TRBJ2-1|TRBV27
TGTGCCACCCCAAGCCGACCGAATAGCTACAATGAGCAGTTCTTC
CATPSRPNSYNEQFF
>.|.|TRBJ2-7|TRBV4-1
TGCGCCAGCAGCCCAACACAGAGCTCCTACGAGCAGTACTTC
CASSPTQSSYEQYF
>.|.|TRBJ2-5|TRBV12-3/TRBV12-4
TGTGCCAGCAATGACAGAGACCAGCAAGAGACCCAGTACTTC
CASNDRDQQETQYF
>few|.|TRBJ1-4|TRBV18
TGTGCCAGCAGCCCGGACAGAAATGAAAAACTGTTTTTT
CASSPDRNEKLFF
>many|TRBD1|TRBJ2-4|TRBV7-2
TGTGCCAGCAGCTTGTGGACAGGGGAAAACATTCAGTACTTC
CASSLWTGENIQYF
>once|.|TRBJ2-2|TRBV6-5
TGTGCCAGCAGTTACTCAGGGCAAACCGGGGAGCTGTTTTTT
CASSYSGQTGELFF
>many|.|TRBJ2-7|TRBV7-2
TGTGCCAGCAGCCGAGGTCCCTCCTACGAGCAGTACTTC
CASSRGPSYEQYF
>.|.|TRBJ1-2|TRBV3-1
TGTGCCAGCAGCCAAGGGTTACCCTATGGCTACACCTTC
CASSQGLPYGYTF
>.|TRBD1|TRBJ2-2|TRBV6-2/TRBV6-3
TGTGCCAGCACCCCGACAGGGCTCGTGACCGGGGAGCTGTTTTTT
CASTPTGLVTGELFF
>.|TRBD2|TRBJ2-7|TRBV5-1
TGCGCCAGCAGCTCCCTCATGGGGGAGGGCTCCTACGAGCAGTACTTC
CASSSLMGEGSYEQYF
>.|.|TRBJ1-2|TRBV5-6
TGTGCCAGCAGCGTTTTCGGGCTCGATGGCTACACCTTC
CASSVFGLDGYTF
>.|TRBD2|TRBJ2-6|TRBV2
TGTGCCAGCAGTGAACTCCGGGGGGCTGGGGCCAACGTCCTGACTTTC
CASSELRGAGANVLTF
>few|TRBD1|TRBJ2-7|TRBV3-1
TGTGCCAGCAGCCACGAGGGACAGAAATACGAGCAGTACTTC
CASSHEGQKYEQYF
>once|.|TRBJ1-2|TRBV6-1
TGTGCCAGCAGTGGCCGGGGAAATGATAACTATGGCTACACCTTC
CASSGRGNDNYGYTF
>few|.|TRBJ2-1|TRBV20-1
TGCAGTGCTTTGGACGAATCCAATGAGCAGTTCTTC
CSALDESNEQFF
>many|TRBD1|TRBJ2-7|TRBV9
TGTGCCAGCAGCACCTCGGACAGGGGTCCCTACGAGCAGTACTTC
CASSTSDRGPYEQYF
>few|.|TRBJ1-5|TRBV20-1
TGCAGTGCTAGAGACCACGGGGGTCTAGGGCCCCAGCATTTT
CSARDHGGLGPQHF
>.|.|TRBJ2-1|TRBV7-3
TGTGCCAGCAGCCCAGATCCAGGGTATTGGGATGAGCAGTTCTTC
CASSPDPGYWDEQFF
>once|.|TRBJ2-7|TRBV30
TGTGCCTGGAGTGGAAAGGATATGAAGTACTTC
CAWSGKDMKYF
>.|TRBD1|TRBJ2-1|TRBV12-3/TRBV12-4
TGTGCCAGCAGTTTATGGTCAGGGGGCGCGGTATCCTACAATGAGCAGTTCTTC
CASSLWSGGAVSYNEQFF
>few|.|TRBJ2-1|TRBV6-5
TGTGCCAGCAGTTACGGGTCAGGAGGCAATGAGCAGTTCTTC
CASSYGSGGNEQFF
>.|TRBD2|TRBJ2-1|TRBV20-1
TGCAGTGCTAGAGATCTGGCGGGACTAGCGGGGGGGGGGAATGAGCAGTTCTTC
CSARDLAGLAGGGNEQFF
>.|.|TRBJ1-5|TRBV27
TGTGCCAGCAGAGCTCAGGGTGGAGGAATTCAGCCCCAGCATTTT
CASRAQGGGIQPQHF
>few|TRBD1|TRBJ2-7|TRBV7-2
TGTGCCAGCAGCCCTAGGGGCCCCCGACAGGGGGTAATCTACGAGCAGTACTTC
CASSPRGPRQGVIYEQYF
>.|TRBD1|TRBJ2-5|TRBV12-3/TRBV12-4
TGTGCCAGCAGTTTACGGACAGGGAGGGAGACCCAGTACTTC
CASSLRTGRETQYF
>.|TRBD2|TRBJ2-1|TRBV6-2/TRBV6-3
TGTGCCAGCAGTTATACTTGGGGGGAGGGGCCGAATGAGCAGTTCTTC
CASSYTWGEGPNEQFF
>.|.|TRBJ1-2|TRBV28
TGTGCCAGCAGTTTCTCCGGGGGTACTGGTGGCTACACCTTC
CASSFSGGTGGYTF
>few|.|TRBJ2-4|TRBV2
TGTGCCAGCAGAGCGACTGAAAAAGCCAAAAACATTCAGTACTTC
CASRATEKAKNIQYF
>.|TRBD2|TRBJ2-2|TRBV29-1
TGCAGCGTTGAAATGCGGGGGGCGACCCTAGCCGGGGAGCTGTTTTTT
CSVEMRGATLAGELFF
>once|TRBD1|TRBJ2-5|TRBV20-1
TGCAGTGCTAGAGTTCCGGGACAGCCAGGGGAGACCCAGTACTTC
CSARVPGQPGETQYF
>.|.|TRBJ1-4|TRBV12-3/TRBV12-4
TGTGCCAGCAAGTACCCGGGTCGGGGTGAAAAACTGTTTTTT
CASKYPGRGEKLFF
>many|.|TRBJ2-7|TRBV3-1
TGTGCCAGCAGCCAAAGAAGCCTTGGTAAGCCCGAATACTACGAGCAGTACTTC
CASSQRSLGKPEYYEQYF
>.|.|TRBJ2-7|TRBV5-5
TGTGCCAGCAGCTTGGTAGGGGCGAGGAACGAGCAGTACTTC
CASSLVGARNEQYF
>.|.|TRBJ1-6|TRBV20-1
TGCAGTGCTAGCGCCGGTGGGGGTTCACCCCTCCACTTT
CSASAGGGSPLHF
>few|.|TRBJ2-2|TRBV20-1
TGCAGTGCTAGGCCCGGGCAGATAAACACCGGGGAGCTGTTTTTT
CSARPGQINTGELFF
>few|TRBD2|TRBJ2-3|TRBV5-1
TGCGCCAGCAGGGGGACTAGCGGAAACACAGATACGCAGTATTTT
CASRGTSGNTDTQYF
>.|.|TRBJ2-7|TRBV20-1
TGCAGTGCTAGACCGGACAGCGACGAGCAGTACTTC
CSARPDSDEQYF
>.|.|TRBJ1-6|TRBV12-3/TRBV12-4
TGTGCCAGCAGTCAACAGGGATTTAATTCACCCCTCCACTTT
CASSQQGFNSPLHF
>few|TRBD1|TRBJ2-3|TRBV12-3/TRBV12-4
TGTGCCAGCAGTTTTGGACAGGGGACCCGCACAGATACGCAGTATTTT
CASSFGQGTRTDTQYF
>few|TRBD2|TRBJ2-5|TRBV29-1
TGCAGCGTGGATGGACTAGCGGGGGGCCAAGAGACCCAGTACTTC
CSVDGLAGGQETQYF
>.|.|TRBJ1-6|TRBV6-5
TGTGCCAGCAGACCTACCGGACACCAAAATTCACCCCTCCACTTT
CASRPTGHQNSPLHF
>.|.|TRBJ2-7|TRBV6-5
TGTGCCAGCAGAGACGGGGGCGGCGGCTCCTACGAGCAGTACTTC
CASRDGGGGSYEQYF
>.|.|TRBJ1-3|TRBV7-8
TGTGCCAGCAGCTTAGCCCGGCGGCCCTCTGGAAACACCATATATTTT
CASSLARRPSGNTIYF
>few|TRBD2|TRBJ2-7|TRBV20-1
TGCAGTGCTAGAGAGGCGGGACCTAGCGGGGGGGCTGACGAGCAGTACTTC
CSAREAGPSGGADEQYF
>few|TRBD2|TRBJ2-5|TRBV5-1
TGCGCCAGCTCTAGGAGCGGGGGGGCCGAGACCCAGTACTTC
CASSRSGGAETQYF
>few|.|TRBJ1-2|TRBV4-3
TGCGCCAGCAGCCCCACGGTCTGGGGGCATGGCTACACCTTC
CASSPTVWGHGYTF
>.|.|TRBJ1-1|TRBV3-1
TGTGCCAGCAGCCAAGATTGGGGGCTCACGAACCCTGAAGCTTTCTTT
CASSQDWGLTNPEAFF
>.|TRBD1|TRBJ2-3|TRBV27
TGTGCCAGCACTTCTCTTGTCAGGGGGTTAACAGATACGCAGTATTTT
CASTSLVRGLTDTQYF
>.|TRBD1|TRBJ1-1|TRBV7-2
TGTGCCAGCAGCCAGAGACAGGGAACGATGAACACTGAAGCTTTCTTT
CASSQRQGTMNTEAFF
>.|.|TRBJ2-7|TRBV29-1
TGCAGCGTTGTGGGGCAGGGTAGCTCCTGCGAGCAGTACTTC
CSVVGQGSSCEQYF
>once|.|TRBJ2-1|TRBV7-2
TGTGCCAGCAGCTTTCGCTCGGCGAAGCAAAGCTCCTACAATGAGCAGTTCTTC
CASSFRSAKQSSYNEQFF
>many|.|TRBJ2-7|TRBV4-1
TGCGCCAGCAGCCAAGTCTATACGGCAGACGTACCCTACGAGCAGTACTTC
CASSQVYTADVPYEQYF
>.|.|TRBJ2-1|TRBV11-2
TGTGCCAGCAGCTTAGATTCAGGGATAGACAGGAGCTCCTACAATGAGCAGTTCTTC
CASSLDSGIDRSSYNEQFF